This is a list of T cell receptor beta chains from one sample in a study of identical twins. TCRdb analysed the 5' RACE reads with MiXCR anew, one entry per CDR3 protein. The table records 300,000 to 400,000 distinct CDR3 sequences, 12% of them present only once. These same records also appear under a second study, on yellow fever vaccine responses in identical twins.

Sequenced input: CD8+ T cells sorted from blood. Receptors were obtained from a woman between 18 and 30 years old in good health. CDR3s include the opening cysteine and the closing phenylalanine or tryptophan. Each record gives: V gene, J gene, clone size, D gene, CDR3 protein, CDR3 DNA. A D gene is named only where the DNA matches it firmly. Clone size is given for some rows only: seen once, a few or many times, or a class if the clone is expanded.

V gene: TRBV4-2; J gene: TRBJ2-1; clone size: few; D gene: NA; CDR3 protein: CASSQAEGAGSRAYNEQFF; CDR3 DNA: TGTGCCAGCAGCCAAGCGGAGGGAGCAGGGTCTCGGGCCTACAATGAGCAGTTCTTC
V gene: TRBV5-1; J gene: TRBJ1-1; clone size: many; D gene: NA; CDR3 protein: CASSLGSGRSITEAFF; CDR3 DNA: TGCGCCAGCAGCTTGGGTTCGGGACGGAGTATCACTGAAGCTTTCTTT
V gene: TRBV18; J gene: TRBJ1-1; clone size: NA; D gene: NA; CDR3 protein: CASSQVGYEAFF; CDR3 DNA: TGTGCCAGCTCACAGGTCGGCTATGAAGCTTTCTTT
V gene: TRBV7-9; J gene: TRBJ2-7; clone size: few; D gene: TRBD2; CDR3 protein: CASSGLAGIDYEQYF; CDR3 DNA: TGTGCCAGCTCCGGACTAGCGGGAATTGACTACGAGCAGTACTTC
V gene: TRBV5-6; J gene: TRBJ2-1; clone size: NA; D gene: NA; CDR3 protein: CASSNTATSMGNEQFF; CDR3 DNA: TGTGCCAGCAGTAACACGGCTACGTCGATGGGCAATGAGCAGTTCTTC
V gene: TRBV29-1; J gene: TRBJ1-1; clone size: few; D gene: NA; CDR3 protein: CSDNPEYTEAFF; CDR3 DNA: TGCAGCGACAATCCAGAGTACACTGAAGCTTTCTTT
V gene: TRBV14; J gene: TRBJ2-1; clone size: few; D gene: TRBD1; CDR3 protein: CASSQDPRQGLFF; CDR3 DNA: TGTGCCAGCAGCCAAGATCCGAGACAGGGGTTGTTCTTC
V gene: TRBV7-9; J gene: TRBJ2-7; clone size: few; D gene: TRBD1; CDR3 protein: CASSLDGTGVGEQYF; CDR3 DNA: TGTGCCAGCAGCTTAGATGGGACAGGGGTTGGCGAGCAGTACTTC
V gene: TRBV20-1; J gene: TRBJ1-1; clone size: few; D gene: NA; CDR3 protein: CSALRGDTEAFF; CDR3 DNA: TGCAGTGCTTTGAGAGGGGACACTGAAGCTTTCTTT
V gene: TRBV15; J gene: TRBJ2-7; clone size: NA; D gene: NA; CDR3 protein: CATQEGDIEQYF; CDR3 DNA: TGTGCCACCCAGGAGGGTGATATCGAGCAGTACTTC
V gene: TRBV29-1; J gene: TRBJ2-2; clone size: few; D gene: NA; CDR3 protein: CSVEARVGTGELFF; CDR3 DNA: TGCAGCGTTGAAGCCAGGGTGGGGACCGGGGAGCTGTTTTTT
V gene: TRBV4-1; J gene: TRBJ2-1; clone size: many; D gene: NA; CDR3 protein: CASSQARLVGDEQFF; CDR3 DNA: TGCGCCAGCAGCCAGGCTCGACTAGTAGGGGATGAGCAGTTCTTC
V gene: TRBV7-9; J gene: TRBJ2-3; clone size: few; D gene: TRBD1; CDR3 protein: CASSSTGGLYTDTQYF; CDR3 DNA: TGTGCCAGCAGTTCGACAGGGGGTTTGTACACAGATACGCAGTATTTT
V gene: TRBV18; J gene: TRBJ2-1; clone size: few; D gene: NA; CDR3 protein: CASSPPQGYEQFF; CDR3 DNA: TGTGCCAGCTCACCACCCCAGGGGTATGAGCAGTTCTTC
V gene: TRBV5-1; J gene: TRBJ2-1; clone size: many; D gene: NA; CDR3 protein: CASSLAGYRGSSYNEQFF; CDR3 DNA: TGCGCCAGCAGCTTGGCCGGGTATCGGGGGAGCTCCTACAATGAGCAGTTCTTC
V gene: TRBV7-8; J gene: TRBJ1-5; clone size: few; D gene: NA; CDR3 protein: CASSLAAWGSNQPQHF; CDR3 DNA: TGTGCCAGCAGCTTAGCCGCCTGGGGGAGCAATCAGCCCCAGCATTTT
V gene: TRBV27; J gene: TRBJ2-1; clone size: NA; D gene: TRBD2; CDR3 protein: CASSLVAGGPNEQFF; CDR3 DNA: TGTGCCAGCAGTTTAGTAGCGGGGGGGCCCAATGAGCAGTTCTTC
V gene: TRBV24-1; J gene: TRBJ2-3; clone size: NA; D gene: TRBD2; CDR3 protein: CATSGGGTIRTDTQYF; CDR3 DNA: TGTGCCACCAGTGGGGGAGGGACTATTCGCACAGATACGCAGTATTTT